Included here is one T cell receptor (beta chain) sequence, with context. Its antigen is currently unknown. This sample stems from a study of OX40 agonist ivuxolimab in advanced cancers. Overall study context: One hepatocellular carcinoma and a couple of cutaneous melanoma patients partially responded.

Generated by immunoSEQ multiplex PCR, the TCRdb table keeps only in-frame clones and is missing some. The sample consists of 90,000 or so clones, about 86% of them appearing once. Whole-study findings and limits: On average, CD8+ T cells had more expanded clones than CD4+.

From germline, CDR1 is MNHNY and CDR2 SVGAGI (reference sequence). The V and J ends lost 2 bases and 3 bases respectively, with 10 bases between them. The CDR3 runs 14 residues. V usage is TRBV6-6 and J usage is TRBJ1-1, with a tentative D call TRBD1 (5 bases). The material sequenced was CD4+ or CD8+ T cells sorted from blood, taken in a trial of the OX40 agonist ivuxolimab. This TCR was sampled from an adult with an advanced solid tumor such as melanoma, head and neck, liver or kidney cancer. CDR3 DNA sequence: TGTGCCAGCAGTTACAGGGGCGGGGACACTGAAGCTTTCTTT. It specifies CASSYRGGDTEAFF.